The 15 T cell receptor beta chains below were found in one sample sequenced in a study of control samples from healthy donors and cancer patients. Sequencing was performed with immunoSEQ multiplex PCR; in TCRdb, only in-frame clones are kept and a portion is missing. In the table there are 350,000 to 450,000 clones, 90% of which are singletons. Sequenced sample: PBMCs. The receptor source for this set is a man aged 40-49 years with head and neck cancer.

The chain combines TRBV19 with TRBJ2-5; 8 nucleotides line up with TRBD1. V lost 7 bases and J lost 4; bases outside the gene matches: 5. Germline CDR1 reads LNHDA; CDR2 reads SQIVND (reference sequence). The CDR3 consists of 13 residues. CDR3: CASIGQGGETQYF. The CDR3 coding sequence is TGTGCCAGTATCGGACAGGGAGGAGAGACCCAGTACTTC.

V and J are TRBV11-2 and TRBJ1-2; TRBD1 agrees at 7 bases. There are 15 residues in the CDR3. From germline, CDR1 is SGHAT and CDR2 FQNNGV. With 2 bases clipped from V and 5 bases from J, the junction kept 8 bases outside the gene matches. In DNA, the CDR3 is TGTGCCAGCAGCTTAAACACAGGGGTTCCTTATGGCTACACCTTC. It yields the protein CASSLNTGVPYGYTF.

The V and J genes are TRBV10-2 and TRBJ2-7, with a possible D match to TRBD1 (5 bases). The V gene's germline CDR1 is WSHSY and CDR2 SAAADI. V lost 4 bases to trimming and J lost 8 bases, with 18 bases between them. The CDR3 has 14 amino acids. The CDR3 DNA reads as TGCGCCAGCAGTGTGACAGTAGAAGGCTCCCAGCAGTACTTC. Protein: CASSVTVEGSQQYF.

The chain links TRBV5-3 to TRBJ2-3; D unresolved. TRBV5-3 is sorted into the ORF group, with uncertain function. V gave up 4 bases and J gave up 2 bases, with 2 bases separating them. The CDR3 extends over 11 amino acids. Written as DNA, the CDR3 is TGTGCCAGAAGCCCCACAGATACGCAGTATTTT. Translation: CARSPTDTQYF.

V usage is TRBV6-5 and J usage is TRBJ1-6; TRBD1 is a possible D gene (5 bases). The CDR3 runs to 10 residues. The V gene lost 5 bases and the J gene lost 14 bases, with 7 bases spanning the gap. Looked up from germline, CDR1 is MNHEY and CDR2 is SVGAGI. This CDR3 reads CASSLGALHF. The CDR3 nucleotides are TGTGCCAGCAGTCTGGGGGCCCTCCACTTT.

This rearrangement joins TRBV15 to TRBJ1-1; D remains unclear. The CDR3 sequence is 14 residues long. Germline V gene sequence: CDR1 LNHNV, CDR2 YYDKDF (reference sequence). Trimming stripped 2 bases from V and 1 base from J, with 8 bases between. The DNA of the CDR3 is TGTGCCACCAGCAGATACGATCGGAACACTGAAGCTTTCTTT. Translated, it gives CATSRYDRNTEAFF.

The V call is TRBV19, the J call TRBJ2-5; 9 nucleotides match TRBD1. The trim removed 3 bases at V and 5 bases at J, leaving 7 bases unmatched. Per germline, CDR1 LNHDA and CDR2 SQIVND (reference sequence). The CDR3 runs 15 residues. The CDR3, as DNA: TGTGCCAGTAGTATGCGACAGGGGGGGCCGGAGACCCAGTACTTC. This translates into CASSMRQGGPETQYF. The variable domain in full, with the rest retrieved from reference TRBV19 and TRBJ2-5, is DGGITQSPKYLFRKEGQNVTLSCEQNLNHDAMYWYRQDPGQGLRLIYYSQIVNDFQKGDIAEGYSVSREKKESFPLTVTSAQKNPTAFYLCASSMRQGGPETQYFGPGTRLLVL.

Of note for this clone: The DNA is left out, because the CDR3 cannot be placed on it with certainty; the CDR3 is given as TCRdb lists it. The V call is TRBV21-1, the J call TRBJ2-1; the DNA was not used to check the table's D call, TRBD1. TRBV21-1 is recorded as a pseudogene. The CDR3 sequence runs 17 residues, both termini included. Here the CDR3 reads CASSKEVGRGARDEQFF.

This clone is a singleton in its sample. This chain connects TRBV10-3 to TRBJ2-2; a possible D gene is TRBD1 (6 bases). The CDR3 runs to 15 residues. Per the germline V gene, CDR1 is ENHRY and CDR2 is SYGVKD. V gave up 6 bases and J gave up 0 bases, with 11 bases separating them. The CDR3 here is CAIRRQASNTGELFF. The CDR3 region has the DNA TGTGCCATCAGGCGACAGGCATCGAACACCGGGGAGCTGTTTTTT.

This chain links TRBV30 with TRBJ1-1, with unresolved D. The CDR3 consists of 13 residues. From germline, CDR1 is GTSNPN and CDR2 SVGIG (reference sequence). V was shortened by 0 bases and J by 5 bases, with 10 bases between the two germline ends. The CDR3 DNA reads TGTGCCTGGAGTGTAACGGTAGGAACTGAAGCTTTCTTT. Amino acids: CAWSVTVGTEAFF.

V and J are TRBV7-9 and TRBJ2-7; no clear D. The CDR3 sequence is 15 residues long. Per the germline V gene, CDR1 is SEHNR and CDR2 is FQNEAQ (reference sequence). V was shortened by 2 bases and J by 3 bases, with 14 bases between the two germline ends. The chain's CDR3 is CASSLHHGPLYEQYF. For the CDR3, the DNA is TGTGCCAGCAGCTTACACCACGGACCCCTCTACGAGCAGTACTTC.

The sample holds a few counts of this clone. The chain recombines TRBV5-1 with TRBJ1-1; TRBD1 might be the D (5 bases). Germline V gene sequence: CDR1 SGHRS, CDR2 YFSETQ. The V gene lost 5 bases and the J gene lost 1 base, with 12 bases spanning the gap. This CDR3 is built from 14 residues. CDR3 nucleotide sequence: TGCGCCAGCAGTCGTGATACAGGGAACACTGAAGCTTTCTTT. Its translation: CASSRDTGNTEAFF.

The CDR3 sequence is CASSAGDGSYEQYF. CDR3 bases: TGTGCCAGCAGCGCCGGGGACGGTTCCTACGAGCAGTACTTC. J is TRBJ2-7 and V is TRBV9; D may match TRBD1 or TRBD2 (5 bases each). Germline assignment: CDR1 SGDLS and CDR2 YYNGEE. The CDR3 is 14 residues long. Trimming shortened V by 3 bases and J by 1 base, and 11 bases separated the two germline ends.

This chain links TRBV19 with TRBJ2-1, with 7 bases identical to TRBD1. Trimming cost V 5 bases and J 2 bases; bases outside gene matches: 12. CDR3 length equals 17 residues. The germline V gene encodes CDR1 LNHDA and CDR2 SQIVND (reference sequence). The CDR3 DNA sequence: TGTGCCAGTAGTGTAGGGACAGCCCTATCAACCTACAATGAGCAGTTCTTC. Translation gives CASSVGTALSTYNEQFF.

J is TRBJ2-1 and V is TRBV6-2 or TRBV6-3; D might be TRBD2 (7 bases). This CDR3 is built from 15 residues. Per the germline V gene, CDR1 is MNHEY and CDR2 is SVGEGT. The V and J ends lost 2 bases and 6 bases respectively, with 14 bases between them. CDR3 coding DNA: TGTGCCAGCAGTTACGTGGGGGGGCCCAGCAATGAGCAGTTCTTC. As protein: CASSYVGGPSNEQFF.